This is a list of T cell receptor beta chains from one sample in a study of T cell responses to AZD1222 COVID-19 vaccine. Using immunoSEQ multiplex PCR, the repertoire was profiled, and TCRdb retains in-frame clones only, with some absent. The sample holds 95,000 to 150,000 clones, 75% to 90% seen once. This specimen consisted of peripheral blood, obtained on day 0 of AZD1222 vaccination. These receptors all come from an adult in good health. Both conserved end residues are part of each CDR3. D genes are given only for firm matches. Size values are once, few and many counts, or a class for expanded clones, and some rows have none.

>14|NA|TRBJ2-3|NA|TRBV6-5
TGTGCCAGCAGTTACCGATTCGGAACAGATACGCAGTATTTT
CASSYRFGTDTQYF
>17|TRBD1|TRBJ2-7|NA|TRBV7-9
TGTGCCAGCAGCTTCCCGCCGGTCGGGACAGGGACCTACGAGCAGTACTTC
CASSFPPVGTGTYEQYF
>19|NA|TRBJ1-3|NA|TRBV21-1
TGTGCCAGCAGCATGGGGGACCAGGGGCGTCCCCACTCTGGAAACACCATATATTTT
CASSMGDQGRPHSGNTIYF
>16|NA|TRBJ2-7|NA|TRBV4-3
TGCGCCAGCAGCCCCGACGGGTCAGGGGACGCCTACGAGCAGTACTTC
CASSPDGSGDAYEQYF
>15|NA|TRBJ1-5|many|TRBV6-2/TRBV6-3
TGTGCCAGCAGTTACTTGGGTCCTAGCAATCAGCCCCAGCATTTT
CASSYLGPSNQPQHF
>15|TRBD1|TRBJ1-4|once|TRBV27
TGTGCCAGCAGTTCACATGGACAGGGAAGTGAAAAACTGTTTTTT
CASSSHGQGSEKLFF
>13|TRBD1|TRBJ2-3|NA|TRBV28
TGTGCCAGCAGTCTCGGACAGGCAGATACGCAGTATTTT
CASSLGQADTQYF
>13|NA|TRBJ1-1|few|TRBV5-1
TGCGCCAGCAGCTTGGTCCCGAACACTGAAGCTTTCTTT
CASSLVPNTEAFF
>15|TRBD1|TRBJ2-7|NA|TRBV14
TGTGCCAGCAGCCACCTTACGACAGGGTACTACGAGCAGTACTTC
CASSHLTTGYYEQYF
>15|NA|TRBJ2-1|NA|TRBV7-6
TGTGCCAGCAGCTTTCGGGGGGCGGACTACAATGAGCAGTTCTTC
CASSFRGADYNEQFF
>12|NA|TRBJ2-7|NA|TRBV7-9
TGTGCCAGCAGTTTACCTGGACCCGAGCAGTACTTC
CASSLPGPEQYF
>15|NA|TRBJ2-1|NA|TRBV6-2/TRBV6-3
TGTGCCAGCAGTTACTCTGCGGGGCCCTACAATGAGCAGTTCTTC
CASSYSAGPYNEQFF
>16|TRBD2|TRBJ2-1|NA|TRBV5-4
TGTGCCAGCAGCTCGCCGACTAGCGGGGGGGCGCTGGAGCAGTTCTTC
CASSSPTSGGALEQFF
>16|NA|TRBJ2-7|NA|TRBV2
TGTGCCAGCAGTGAAGCAAGGGATCGTTTTAACTACGAGCAGTACTTC
CASSEARDRFNYEQYF
>14|TRBD2|TRBJ2-7|NA|TRBV28
TGTGCCAGCAGTTTGAGCGGGAGCTCCTACGAGCAGTACTTC
CASSLSGSSYEQYF
>16|NA|TRBJ2-7|few|TRBV18
TGTGCCAGCTCCCCTTGGGAGAGGGATTACTCCTACGAGCAGTACTTC
CASSPWERDYSYEQYF
>18|TRBD2|TRBJ2-2|few|TRBV11-3
TGTGCCAGCAGCCCGGGGGGGCTAGCGGGATCTAGCACCGGGGAGCTGTTTTTT
CASSPGGLAGSSTGELFF
>17|NA|TRBJ1-5|NA|TRBV3-1/TRBV3-2
TGTGCCAGCAGCGCAGGGTTTTTGGTCAGTCCCAATCAGCCCCAGCATTTT
CASSAGFLVSPNQPQHF
>17|NA|TRBJ1-1|NA|TRBV5-6
TGTGCCAGCAGCGCCCCGGGCCTAGGGTCGGCTGTCACTGAAGCTTTCTTT
CASSAPGLGSAVTEAFF
>14|TRBD1|TRBJ1-2|NA|TRBV27
TGTGCCAGCGGCAGGGGGCCTCTTAACTATGGCTACACCTTC
CASGRGPLNYGYTF
>16|NA|TRBJ1-3|NA|TRBV9
TGTGCCAGCAGCACCCTACTCCGGGGCTCCGGAAACACCATATATTTT
CASSTLLRGSGNTIYF
>18|TRBD2|TRBJ2-1|NA|TRBV24-1
TGTGCCACCAGTGATTCCCGACTAGCGGGGAACTCAAACAATGAGCAGTTCTTC
CATSDSRLAGNSNNEQFF
>14|TRBD2|TRBJ2-4|NA|TRBV28
TGTGCCAGCACGGGGGGGGTGGCCAAAAACATTCAGTACTTC
CASTGGVAKNIQYF
>15|NA|TRBJ1-1|NA|TRBV6-1
TGTGCCAGCAGTGAAGCGCTCCGGGACCCTGGGGGAGCTTTCTTT
CASSEALRDPGGAFF
>13|NA|TRBJ2-5|NA|TRBV5-1
TGCGCCAGCAGCTTAACAGTCCAAGAGACCCAGTACTTC
CASSLTVQETQYF
>12|NA|TRBJ1-2|NA|TRBV12-3/TRBV12-4
TGTGCCAGCAGTTTTGGACCGGGAGGCTACACCTTC
CASSFGPGGYTF